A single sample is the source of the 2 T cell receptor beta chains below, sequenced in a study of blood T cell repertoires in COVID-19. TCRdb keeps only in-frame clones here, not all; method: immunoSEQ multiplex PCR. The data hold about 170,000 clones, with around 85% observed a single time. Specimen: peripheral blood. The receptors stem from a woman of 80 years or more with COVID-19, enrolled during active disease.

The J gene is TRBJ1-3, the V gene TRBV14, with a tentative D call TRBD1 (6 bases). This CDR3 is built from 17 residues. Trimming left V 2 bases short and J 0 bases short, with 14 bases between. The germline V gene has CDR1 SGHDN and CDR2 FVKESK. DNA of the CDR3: TGTGCCAGCAGCCAAAAGGGGGGACTAAGCTCTGGAAACACCATATATTTT. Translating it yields CASSQKGGLSSGNTIYF.

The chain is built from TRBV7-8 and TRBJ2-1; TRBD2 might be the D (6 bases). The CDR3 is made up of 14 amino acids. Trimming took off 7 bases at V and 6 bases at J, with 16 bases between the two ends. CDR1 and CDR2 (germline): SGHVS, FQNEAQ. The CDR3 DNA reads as TGTGCCAGCATGGGACTTACAGGTCCCAATGAGCAGTTCTTC. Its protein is CASMGLTGPNEQFF.